This is a list of T cell receptor beta chains from one sample in a study of shared T cell receptors in the human thymus. Measured with immunoSEQ multiplex PCR; TCRdb has only the in-frame clones, and not every one. The sample shows under 700,000 clones, around 78% of them seen only once. These data were likewise used in another study, on human thymus T cells.

The sequenced material came from thymocytes. The receptors were gathered from a boy under two years old with a congenital heart defect. Each CDR3 is given with its conserved first and last residue. The D gene is left open where the match is weak. Part of the rows lack a size; the others show once, few, many or a class for expanded clones.

clone_size d_call j_call v_call cdr3_aa cdr3_nt
NA TRBD2 TRBJ2-3 TRBV5-1 CASSLVGTSRDTQYF TGCGCCAGCAGCTTGGTTGGGACTAGCAGAGATACGCAGTATTTT
NA NA TRBJ1-1 TRBV4-1 CASSPRGELEAFF TGCGCCAGCAGCCCCCGGGGGGAACTTGAAGCTTTCTTT
NA TRBD1 TRBJ2-3 TRBV29-1 CSVARTGTGGLVDTQYF TGCAGCGTTGCCCGGACCGGGACAGGGGGTTTGGTGGATACGCAGTATTTT
NA TRBD1 TRBJ1-2 TRBV28 CASSGGQGSGYTF TGTGCCAGCAGTGGGGGACAGGGGAGCGGCTACACCTTC
NA TRBD2 TRBJ2-7 TRBV7-8 CASSDSGTSYEQYF TGTGCCAGCAGCGACAGCGGGACCTCCTACGAGCAGTACTTC
NA TRBD2 TRBJ2-7 TRBV10-1 CASSLPTSGRPPSYEQYF TGCGCCAGCAGTCTACCGACTAGCGGGCGTCCTCCATCCTACGAGCAGTACTTC
NA TRBD2 TRBJ2-7 TRBV10-2 CASSFRTSGRTYSYEQYF TGCGCCAGCAGCTTTAGGACTAGCGGGAGAACGTATTCCTACGAGCAGTACTTC
NA TRBD1 TRBJ2-7 TRBV30 CAWSVQDKGALDDSYEQYF TGTGCCTGGAGTGTACAAGATAAGGGGGCCTTGGACGACTCCTACGAGCAGTACTTC
NA NA TRBJ1-1 TRBV13 CASSPTGSGETEAFF TGTGCCAGCAGCCCAACTGGGAGCGGGGAGACTGAAGCTTTCTTT
NA TRBD2 TRBJ2-5 TRBV29-1 CSVGLAGRLETQYF TGCAGCGTTGGGCTAGCGGGAAGGTTGGAGACCCAGTACTTC
NA NA TRBJ2-7 TRBV10-3 CAITDMDTPYEQYF TGTGCCATCACCGACATGGACACACCCTACGAGCAGTACTTC
few NA TRBJ1-1 TRBV4-3 CASSLSLSLMNTEAFF TGCGCCAGCAGCCTAAGTCTTAGCCTGATGAACACTGAAGCTTTCTTT
NA TRBD2 TRBJ2-7 TRBV7-8 CASSFLAGSYEQYF TGTGCCAGCAGCTTTCTAGCGGGATCATACGAGCAGTACTTC
NA NA TRBJ2-5 TRBV5-1 CASSWSPFGGLSGHNGNF TGCGCCAGCAGCTGGTCGCCTTTCGGGGGGCTAAGCGGACACAACGGGAACTTC
few TRBD1 TRBJ1-3 TRBV19 CASSFYRGASGNTIYF TGTGCCAGTAGTTTTTACAGGGGAGCCTCTGGAAACACCATATATTTT
NA TRBD1 TRBJ2-4 TRBV7-9 CASSSGQGKNIQYF TGTGCCAGCAGCTCGGGACAGGGGAAAAACATTCAGTACTTC
NA NA TRBJ1-2 TRBV14 CASSQNRDYGYTF TGTGCCAGCAGCCAAAACAGGGACTATGGCTACACCTTC
NA TRBD1 TRBJ2-4 TRBV4-3 CASSQGAGQGLAKNIQYF TGCGCCAGCAGCCAAGGGGCGGGACAGGGTCTAGCCAAAAACATTCAGTACTTC
NA NA TRBJ2-6 TRBV4-2 CASSPTGRGSGANVLTF TGTGCCAGCAGCCCGACAGGCCGCGGCTCTGGGGCCAACGTCCTGACTTTC
NA NA TRBJ2-7 TRBV28 CASSSGHSYEQYF TGTGCCAGCAGTTCGGGACATTCCTACGAGCAGTACTTC
NA NA TRBJ2-2 TRBV19 CASSIVEGANTGELFF TGTGCCAGTAGTATAGTGGAGGGCGCGAACACCGGGGAGCTGTTTTTT
NA TRBD2 TRBJ2-3 TRBV14 CASSPILAGNTDTQYF TGTGCCAGCAGCCCCATACTAGCGGGAAACACAGATACGCAGTATTTT
NA TRBD1 TRBJ2-2 TRBV6-5 CASSCRTGRNTGELFF TGTGCCAGCAGTTGTCGGACAGGCCGGAACACCGGGGAGCTGTTTTTT
NA TRBD1 TRBJ2-5 TRBV7-9 CASSFRTGGGTQYF TGTGCCAGCAGCTTTCGGACAGGGGGGGGGACCCAGTACTTC
few NA TRBJ1-5 TRBV6-1 CASSRVSGQPQHF TGTGCCAGCAGTAGGGTCAGCGGCCAGCCCCAGCATTTT
NA TRBD2 TRBJ2-1 TRBV11-2 CASGNRGGLAGGWPVF TGTGCCAGCGGTAATCGAGGCGGACTAGCGGGAGGCTGGCCGGTCTTC
NA TRBD2 TRBJ2-1 TRBV5-6 CASSLTGRGNEQFF TGTGCCAGCAGCTTAACCGGGAGGGGTAATGAGCAGTTCTTC
NA NA TRBJ2-6 TRBV14 CASSHGSRSGANVLTF TGTGCCAGCAGCCACGGGAGCCGCTCTGGGGCCAACGTCCTGACTTTC
NA NA TRBJ1-1 TRBV6-5 CASRLRAGETTEAFF TGTGCCAGCAGGCTACGGGCAGGGGAGACCACTGAAGCTTTCTTT
NA NA TRBJ2-1 TRBV20-1 CSAFLSREWFF TGCAGTGCTTTCCTTTCACGGGAGTGGTTCTTC
few NA TRBJ2-3 TRBV19 CASSMGADTDTQYF TGTGCCAGTAGTATGGGGGCGGACACAGATACGCAGTATTTT
NA TRBD2 TRBJ2-3 TRBV4-2 CASSTPWTSGNTDTQYF TGTGCCAGCAGCACCCCATGGACTAGCGGAAACACAGATACGCAGTATTTT
NA TRBD1 TRBJ2-7 TRBV19 CASRTDRDNLEQYF TGTGCCAGTAGAACCGACAGGGACAATCTAGAGCAGTACTTC
NA TRBD1 TRBJ1-2 TRBV29-1 CSDRQGADGYTF TGCAGCGACCGACAGGGGGCTGATGGCTACACCTTC
NA NA TRBJ2-7 TRBV27 CASSKANGTPSPYEQYF TGTGCCAGCAGTAAGGCCAACGGGACACCCTCACCGTACGAGCAGTACTTC
NA TRBD2 TRBJ2-3 TRBV10-2 CASSEGGVTSTDTQYF TGCGCCAGCAGTGAGGGGGGGGTAACTAGCACAGATACGCAGTATTTT
NA NA TRBJ1-2 TRBV18 CASSRTPYYGYTF TGTGCCAGCTCCCGAACACCATACTATGGCTACACCTTC
NA NA TRBJ2-7 TRBV7-8 CASSSKPLVESLKSYEQYF TGTGCCAGCAGCTCGAAACCCCTTGTTGAGAGTCTCAAGTCCTACGAGCAGTACTTC
NA NA TRBJ2-3 TRBV7-2 CASSPNGGRTRVPGAQYF TGTGCCAGCAGCCCAAACGGAGGAAGGACACGCGTTCCAGGGGCGCAGTATTTT
NA TRBD1 TRBJ1-1 TRBV14 CASSHDRGWWTEAFF TGTGCCAGCAGCCACGACAGGGGGTGGTGGACTGAAGCTTTCTTT
NA NA TRBJ2-1 TRBV9 CASSVGGGKTFWGQFF TGTGCCAGCAGCGTAGGGGGCGGGAAGACTTTTTGGGGGCAGTTCTTC
once NA TRBJ2-1 TRBV11-3 CASSPSSFHEQFF TGTGCCAGCAGCCCTAGTAGTTTCCATGAGCAGTTCTTC
NA TRBD1 TRBJ1-4 TRBV5-1 CASSPSGGETATNEKLFF TGCGCCAGCAGCCCATCAGGGGGCGAAACGGCAACTAATGAAAAACTGTTTTTT
NA NA TRBJ2-7 TRBV11-3 CASSLGDTTYEQYF TGTGCCAGCAGCTTAGGGGACACGACCTACGAGCAGTACTTC
NA NA TRBJ2-2 TRBV5-6 CASSLEERELFF TGTGCCAGCAGCTTGGAAGAGAGGGAGCTGTTTTTT
NA NA TRBJ2-7 TRBV7-2 CASSLPLTGTLGLYEQYF TGTGCCAGCAGCTTACCACTCACCGGGACACTTGGGCTCTACGAGCAGTACTTC
NA NA TRBJ1-1 TRBV9 CASSVVPLGGWTEAFF TGTGCCAGCAGCGTAGTACCTTTGGGAGGTTGGACTGAAGCTTTCTTT
NA TRBD2 TRBJ2-1 TRBV5-1 CASSDLRGGVSYNEQFF TGCGCCAGCAGCGATCTCCGCGGGGGGGTCTCCTACAATGAGCAGTTCTTC
NA TRBD2 TRBJ2-2 TRBV7-8 CASSTPRGTSGRVNTGELFF TGTGCCAGCAGCACACCCCGTGGGACTAGCGGGAGGGTGAACACCGGGGAGCTGTTTTTT
NA NA TRBJ1-4 TRBV6-5 CASSTRGATNEKLFF TGTGCCAGCAGTACCAGGGGTGCAACTAATGAAAAACTGTTTTTT
NA TRBD2 TRBJ2-2 TRBV7-9 CASRHPLAQNTGELFF TGTGCCAGCAGGCATCCACTAGCGCAGAACACCGGGGAGCTGTTTTTT
NA TRBD2 TRBJ2-7 TRBV28 CASSRGTSGRSRLRYF TGTGCCAGCAGTCGGGGGACTAGCGGGAGGAGCCGGCTCCGGTACTTC
NA TRBD2 TRBJ2-7 TRBV7-2 CASSPGLAPYEQYF TGTGCCAGCAGTCCCGGACTAGCTCCTTACGAGCAGTACTTC
NA TRBD2 TRBJ2-3 TRBV9 CASSVSPGTSALVFTDTQYF TGTGCCAGCAGCGTTTCCCCCGGGACTAGCGCGCTAGTCTTCACAGATACGCAGTATTTT
NA TRBD2 TRBJ2-7 TRBV27 CASRRLAGVQSSYEQYF TGTGCCAGCAGGAGACTAGCGGGAGTCCAAAGCTCCTACGAGCAGTACTTC
NA TRBD1 TRBJ2-5 TRBV6-1 CASSAGGAGETQYF TGTGCCAGCAGTGCAGGGGGCGCGGGGGAGACCCAGTACTTC
once NA TRBJ2-7 TRBV18 CASSPIKRGSSYEQYF TGTGCCAGCTCACCAATTAAGAGGGGGAGCTCCTACGAGCAGTACTTC